This TCR beta chain stems from a study of blood T cell repertoires in COVID-19. Enrollees, about 18 to 95 years old, lived in 24 US areas. Cohort assignment relied on participant-reported clinical history. The germline CDR1 and CDR2 sequences are SGHVS and FNYEAQ. The germline V and J ends were trimmed by 5 bases and 0 bases, with 11 bases remaining between them. This CDR3 region has 15 residues. This clone is classed as medium-sized (0.01 to 0.1%). The protocol was immunoSEQ multiplex PCR, while the TCRdb copy is restricted to in-frame clones and leaves out a portion. The repertoire has 160,000 or so clones, about 85% of them found once; the top ten carry roughly 8%.

Sequenced sample: PBMCs or T cells enriched from blood (not recorded which). The receptor was derived from a woman between 50 and 59 years old who had recovered from COVID-19. The chain employs TRBV7-6 and TRBJ1-3; D is unresolved. The DNA for the CDR3 is TGTGCCAGCAGCATAAGTACGAGCTCTGGAAACACCATATATTTT. Residues: CASSISTSSGNTIYF.